Below, 9 T cell receptor beta chains from the same sample are listed, as sequenced in a study of tumor and adjacent non-tumor tissue in lung cancer. Three rounds of nested PCR, following a modified ARM-PCR protocol, produced the TCRbeta library. TCRdb reanalysed the multiplex PCR reads using MiXCR and keeps one entry per CDR3 protein. The sample has about 79,000 distinct CDR3 sequences; around 70% are singletons. RNA was extracted from bulk tissue without any cell sorting. The sequenced sample was lung tumor tissue. These receptors came from a woman between 40 and 55 years old with non-small cell lung cancer.

V and J are TRBV20-1 and TRBJ1-2, with 10 bases that match TRBD1. The germline CDR1 and CDR2 sequences are DFQATT and SNEGSKA (reference sequence). The CDR3 spans 16 residues. The DNA for the CDR3 is TGCAGCGCCTGCACATGGACAGGGGGAATCTTCTATGGCTACACCTTC. This sequence encodes CSACTWTGGIFYGYTF.

On this clonotype itself: A read error may be the cause here, since a much bigger clone is one base away. The V call is TRBV6-5, the J call TRBJ1-1; D is unclear. The CDR3 is 14 amino acids. Germline V CDR1 and CDR2: MNHEY, SVGAGI. Trimming took off 6 bases at V and 8 bases at J, with 19 bases between the two ends. Here the CDR3 DNA reads TGTGCCAGCAGAAAACCCCACGGGAAACGGGAAGCTTTCTTT. This gives the protein CASRKPHGKREAFF.

Notes on this clonotype: This could be a read error, since a much larger clone is one nucleotide away. The CDR3: CASNVTGTGNSPLHF. DNA for the CDR3: TGTGCCAGCAACGTAACCGGGACAGGGAATTCACCCCTCCACTTT. V and J are TRBV27 and TRBJ1-6; TRBD1 aligns across 9 bases. Per the germline V gene, CDR1 is MNHEY and CDR2 is SMNVEV (reference sequence). The CDR3 loop spans 15 amino acids. Trimming cost V 7 bases and J 7 bases; bases outside gene matches: 8.

For this clonotype: A much larger clone differs from this one at a single base, so this may be a read error. The rearrangement uses TRBV28 and TRBJ1-4, with D possibly matching TRBD1 (6 bases). Germline assignment: CDR1 MDHEN and CDR2 SYDVKM. CDR3 length equals 15 residues. V lost 6 bases, J lost 0 bases, and 11 bases lay in between. CDR3 protein: CASSQGQSTNEKLFF. CDR3 coding DNA: TGTGCCAGCAGCCAAGGACAGTCAACTAATGAAAAACTGTTTTTT.

As regards this clonotype: Germline and junction disagree at one end, which may indicate a read error. The gene calls are TRBV11-3 and TRBJ2-1; D possibly corresponds to TRBD2 (5 bases). Germline assignment: CDR1 SGHNT and CDR2 YENEEA. The CDR3 has 15 amino acids. CDR3 region: CTSSSRPGDYNEQFF. The CDR3 bases are TGTACCAGCAGTTCCCGCCCCGGGGATTACAATGAGCAGTTCTTC.

This clonotype was seen only once. This clone may be a read error of a much larger clone one base away. The chain is built from TRBV20-1 and TRBJ2-7, with D possibly being TRBD1 (5 bases). The CDR3 has 13 amino acids. From germline, CDR1 is DFQATT and CDR2 SNEGSKA (reference sequence). The CDR3 loop is CSATGESSYEQYF. The CDR3 DNA follows: TGCAGCGCTACAGGTGAGAGCTCCTACGAGCAGTACTTC.

In regard to this clonotype: A read error may account for a junction end that differs from germline. In nucleotides, the CDR3 is TGCAGTACTAGAGCCGCCGGACGGTATGATCAGCTCCAGCATTTT. It yields the protein CSTRAAGRYDQLQHF. This chain uses TRBV20-1 with TRBJ1-5; no definite D call. CDR1 is DFQATT, CDR2 SNEGSKA, per germline (reference sequence). The CDR3 contains 15 residues.

Concerning this clonotype: A much larger clone differs by one base, so this may be a read error. This chain uses TRBV20-1 with TRBJ2-7, with 10 bases that match TRBD2. After removal of 3 bases from V and 6 bases from J, the junction contained 8 bases not matched to a gene. Germline-derived CDR1 and CDR2 are DFQATT and SNEGSKA (reference sequence). CDR3 length equals 14 residues. The CDR3 sequence is CSAREGLARGEQYF. DNA for the CDR3: TGCAGTGCTAGGGAGGGACTAGCGAGAGGCGAGCAGTACTTC.

This clonotype was detected only a few times. The chain links TRBV7-3 to TRBJ1-1; D possibly corresponds to TRBD1 (5 bases). Looked up from germline, CDR1 is SGHTA and CDR2 is FQGTGA. Trimming stripped 6 bases from V and 8 bases from J, with 16 bases between. This CDR3 is built from 13 residues. The CDR3 coding sequence is TGTGCCAGCAGTGGAGCGACAGAAAGAGAAGCTTTCTTT. It encodes CASSGATEREAFF.